The clone carrying this T cell receptor beta chain has a count of ten or more. The sample originates from a study of patients and donors after allogeneic stem cell transplantation. TCRdb reanalysed the RT-PCR reads using MiXCR and keeps one entry per CDR3 protein. The table lists hundreds of thousands of distinct CDR3 sequences, 16% of them singletons. CDR3 length equals 15 residues. The V and J ends lost 2 bases and 0 bases, in that order; junction bases with no gene match: 3. In germline, CDR1 is MNHEY, CDR2 SVGAGI. The source material was blood, either unsorted or a sorted T cell fraction (not recorded which). The sequence was collected from a human donor who was either an allogeneic HSCT recipient or a stem cell or donor lymphocyte infusion donor (not recorded which). It is not recorded whose cells these are; they may come from a transplant donor. This rearrangement joins TRBV6-5 to TRBJ1-1, with TRBD1 matching 7 bases. CDR3 DNA sequence: TGTGCCAGCAGTTACGACAGGGATGTGAACACTGAAGCTTTCTTT. This encodes CASSYDRDVNTEAFF.